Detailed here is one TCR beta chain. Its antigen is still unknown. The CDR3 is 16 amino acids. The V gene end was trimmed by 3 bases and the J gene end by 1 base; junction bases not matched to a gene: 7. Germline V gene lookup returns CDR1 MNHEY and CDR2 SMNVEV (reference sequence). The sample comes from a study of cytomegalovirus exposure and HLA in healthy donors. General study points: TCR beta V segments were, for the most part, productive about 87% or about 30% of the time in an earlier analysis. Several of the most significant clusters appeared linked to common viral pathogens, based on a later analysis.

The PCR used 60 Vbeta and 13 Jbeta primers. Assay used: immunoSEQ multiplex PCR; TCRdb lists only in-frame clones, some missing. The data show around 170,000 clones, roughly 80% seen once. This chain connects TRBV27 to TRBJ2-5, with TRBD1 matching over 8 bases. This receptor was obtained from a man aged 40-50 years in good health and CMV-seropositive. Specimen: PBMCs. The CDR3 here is CASSFTRTGLQETQYF. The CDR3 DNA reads TGTGCCAGCAGTTTTACTAGGACAGGGCTCCAAGAGACCCAGTACTTC.